Below are 29 T cell receptor beta chains sequenced from a single sample in a study of early T cells in non-severe SARS-CoV-2 infection. TCRdb reprocessed the 5' RACE reads with MiXCR, giving one entry per CDR3 protein. The data show 80,000 to 95,000 distinct CDR3 sequences, around 16% seen once. This sample comprised whole blood, obtained at baseline. The receptor set was obtained from an adult who was a healthcare worker with PCR-confirmed SARS-CoV-2 infection or an uninfected control (not recorded which).

This clonotype appeared many times. The V and J genes are TRBV6-6 and TRBJ2-3; maybe TRBD2 (6 bases). CDR3 size: 15 residues. Trimming took 6 bases from V and 4 from J, leaving 17 bases between them. CDR1 is MNHNY and CDR2 is SVGAGI in the germline V gene (reference sequence). The CDR3 DNA reads TGTGCCAGCAGCCCTTCTGGGGGGTGGGCAGATACGCAGTATTTT. Translation: CASSPSGGWADTQYF.

This clonotype was seen only a few times. This chain connects TRBV20-1 to TRBJ2-1; TRBD2 aligns across 14 bases. The CDR3 contains 16 residues. Germline CDR1 and CDR2: DFQATT and SNEGSKA (reference sequence). The trim removed 3 bases at V and 1 base at J, leaving 2 bases unmatched. In DNA, the CDR3 is TGCAGTGCTAGGACTAGCGGGAGGGAGTCCTACAATGAGCAGTTCTTC. Amino acids: CSARTSGRESYNEQFF.

This clonotype was picked up a small number of times. The rearrangement uses TRBV27 and TRBJ2-7, with TRBD2 as a possible D gene (6 bases). Trimming took off 6 bases at V and 2 bases at J, with 20 bases between the two ends. Germline V CDR1 and CDR2: MNHEY, SMNVEV (reference sequence). The CDR3 totals 16 residues. CDR3 in amino acids: CASSPSRASETYEQYF. The CDR3, as DNA: TGTGCCAGCAGCCCCTCCAGGGCTAGCGAGACCTACGAGCAGTACTTC.

The V and J genes are TRBV20-1 and TRBJ2-2; perhaps TRBD2 as D (6 bases). Germline CDR1 is DFQATT and CDR2 is SNEGSKA (reference sequence). The CDR3 contains 17 residues. Trimming shortened V by 1 base and J by 2 bases, and 17 bases separated the two germline ends. DNA for the CDR3: TGCAGTGCTAGAGGTTTCGGGGCTAGCGTAAACACCGGGGAGCTGTTTTTT. Its protein product is CSARGFGASVNTGELFF.

The chain carries TRBV4-2 and TRBJ2-7; the D is unclear. The CDR3 covers 15 residues. Germline V gene lookup returns CDR1 LGHNA and CDR2 YNFKEQ. V was trimmed by 1 base and J by 6 bases, leaving 16 bases between them. The CDR3 region has the DNA TGTGCCAGCAGCCAAGGTGCAGCAGCCGTCCTCGAGCAGTACTTC. Protein: CASSQGAAAVLEQYF.

This clonotype has only a few counts. The V and J genes are TRBV7-7 and TRBJ2-7; 12 bases align to TRBD2. This CDR3 has 16 residues. Trimming took 5 bases from V and 3 from J; bases not matched to a gene: 8. Germline V CDR1 and CDR2: SSHAT, FNYEAQ (reference sequence). The CDR3 DNA is TGTGCCAGCAGCAACGAGCTAGCGGGAGGGATCTACGAGCAGTACTTC. Residues: CASSNELAGGIYEQYF.

V is TRBV12-3 or TRBV12-4 and J is TRBJ2-3; 13 nucleotides align to TRBD2. The CDR3 is 14 amino acids. The V segment lost 6 bases and the J segment 5 bases; nucleotides outside the gene matches: 2. CDR3 sequence reads: CASRGTSGEDTQYF. CDR3 coding DNA: TGTGCCAGCAGGGGGACTAGCGGGGAAGATACGCAGTATTTT.

The rearrangement uses TRBV11-3 and TRBJ2-1; 12 nucleotides match TRBD2. CDR3 length equals 15 residues. Trimming removed 4 bases from V and 8 bases from J; junction bases left unmatched: 6. From germline, CDR1 is SGHNT and CDR2 YENEEA. The CDR3 loop reads CASSSLAGGPHEQFF. In nucleotides, the CDR3 is TGTGCCAGCAGCTCCCTAGCGGGAGGGCCCCATGAGCAGTTCTTC.

The chain links TRBV20-1 to TRBJ1-6; the D gene is possibly TRBD1 (5 bases). This CDR3 has 15 amino acids. Trimming left V 4 bases short and J 0 bases short, with 10 bases between. From germline, CDR1 is DFQATT and CDR2 SNEGSKA (reference sequence). The CDR3: CSAKDTSSYNSPLHF. In nucleotides, the CDR3 is TGCAGTGCTAAGGACACGAGCTCCTATAATTCACCCCTCCACTTT.

The sample holds a few counts of this clonotype. This rearrangement joins TRBV2 to TRBJ2-3; D is perhaps TRBD1 (5 bases). Germline CDR1 reads SNHLY; CDR2 reads FYNNEI. The V gene lost 7 bases and the J gene lost 2 bases, with 16 bases spanning the gap. The CDR3 totals 15 residues. The CDR3 DNA reads TGTGCCAGCATTAAAATGGGGCTCGACACAGATACGCAGTATTTT. Protein product: CASIKMGLDTDTQYF.

At least ten counts were recorded for this clonotype. The chain employs TRBV28 and TRBJ2-3; weak D call: TRBD2 (6 bases). The CDR3 totals 13 residues. Trimming took 6 bases from V and 2 from J, leaving 9 bases between them. CDR1 is MDHEN, CDR2 SYDVKM, per germline. The CDR3 nucleotides are TGTGCCAGCAGCGTGGGACTCACAGATACGCAGTATTTT. This gives the protein CASSVGLTDTQYF.

This clonotype occurred many times. V gene TRBV20-1 combines with J gene TRBJ2-7, with 7 bases lining up with TRBD2. J gave up 4 bases and V 1 base, and 1 base lay outside the gene matches. This CDR3 comprises 12 residues. From germline, CDR1 is DFQATT and CDR2 SNEGSKA (reference sequence). The CDR3 DNA reads as TGCAGTGCTAGAGTGGGGGGGTACGAGCAGTACTTC. Residues: CSARVGGYEQYF.

The genes are TRBV7-9 and TRBJ2-1; 10 positions match TRBD2. The CDR3 totals 17 residues. The ends lost 2 bases at V and 7 bases at J; junction bases unmatched: 11. Germline CDR1 reads SEHNR; CDR2 reads FQNEAQ (reference sequence). The CDR3 nucleotides read TGTGCCAGCAGCTTACTAGCGGGAGTTGGCATTGGGAATGAGCAGTTCTTC. This translates into CASSLLAGVGIGNEQFF.

CDR3 sequence: CASSDDRAYEQYF. The DNA for the CDR3 is TGCGCCAGCAGTGACGACCGCGCCTACGAGCAGTACTTC. This sequence joins TRBV10-2 and TRBJ2-7; D gene unclear. Germline V gene lookup returns CDR1 WSHSY and CDR2 SAAADI. The V end was cut by 3 bases, the J end by 2 bases, with 8 bases between. This CDR3 region has 13 residues.

V usage is TRBV20-1 and J usage is TRBJ2-5; the D is unclear. Germline V CDR1 and CDR2: DFQATT, SNEGSKA (reference sequence). Trimming removed 3 bases at V and 6 bases at J, with 20 bases between. The CDR3 totals 15 residues. In DNA, the CDR3 is TGCAGTGCTAGTGCGCGGCCTATGCGGCCGCAGACCCAGTACTTC. Translating gives CSASARPMRPQTQYF.

This chain connects TRBV12-3 or TRBV12-4 to TRBJ2-1, with TRBD2 identical over 11 bases. The CDR3 loop spans 15 amino acids. The V and J ends lost 4 bases and 4 bases, in that order; junction bases with no gene match: 3. As DNA, the CDR3 is TGTGCCAGCAGTTCGGGACTAGCGGATTACAATGAGCAGTTCTTC. Amino acid sequence: CASSSGLADYNEQFF.

This clonotype occurred a few times. This chain uses TRBV5-1 with TRBJ2-5; D not resolved. Germline V gene lookup returns CDR1 SGHRS and CDR2 YFSETQ. CDR3 length equals 14 residues. V gave up 0 bases and J gave up 5 bases, with 11 bases separating them. The CDR3 here is CASSLGPQEETQYF. In DNA form, the CDR3 reads TGCGCCAGCAGCTTGGGCCCCCAGGAGGAGACCCAGTACTTC. The entire variable domain, with the rest obtained from reference TRBV5-1 and TRBJ2-5, is as follows: KAGVTQTPRYLIKTRGQQVTLSCSPISGHRSVSWYQQTPGQGLQFLFEYFSETQRNKGNFPGRFSGRQFSNSRSEMNVSTLELGDSALYLCASSLGPQEETQYFGPGTRLLVL.

This clonotype is a singleton in its sample. The rearrangement joins TRBV20-1 to TRBJ2-5; TRBD2 agrees at 12 bases. The trim removed 3 bases at V and 1 base at J, leaving 6 bases unmatched. The CDR3 runs 16 residues. Germline CDR1 reads DFQATT; CDR2 reads SNEGSKA (reference sequence). Written as DNA, the CDR3 is TGCAGTGCTAGGGGTGCTAGCGGGAGGGTCCAAGAGACCCAGTACTTC. Translation: CSARGASGRVQETQYF.

This clonotype was picked up a small number of times. The chain couples TRBV6-6 to TRBJ2-5; D gene unclear. This CDR3 region has 15 residues. Trimming took 0 bases from V and 1 from J, leaving 9 bases between them. Germline assignment: CDR1 MNHNY and CDR2 SVGAGI (reference sequence). The CDR3 protein is CASSYSSAVQETQYF. The CDR3 region has the DNA TGTGCCAGCAGTTACTCCTCTGCGGTCCAAGAGACCCAGTACTTC.

The chain combines TRBV28 with TRBJ2-3; perhaps TRBD1 as D (7 bases). The CDR3 has 15 amino acids. V lost 3 bases and J lost 0, with 10 bases in between. In germline, CDR1 is MDHEN, CDR2 SYDVKM. The CDR3 protein is CASSLAGQSTDTQYF. The CDR3 bases are TGTGCCAGCAGTTTGGCGGGACAGAGCACAGATACGCAGTATTTT.

Concerning this clonotype itself: This may come from a read error, since a much larger clone is one base off. This chain uses TRBV24-1 with TRBJ1-1; D is undetermined. The CDR3 consists of 17 residues. Per the germline V gene, CDR1 is KGHDR and CDR2 is SFDVKD. Written as DNA, the CDR3 is TGTGCCACCGGTGATTTGCACTGGAGGGAAGCCCACACTGAAGCTTTCTTT. It translates to CATGDLHWREAHTEAFF.

This clonotype has only a few counts. This chain connects TRBV12-3 or TRBV12-4 to TRBJ2-7; D remains ambiguous. V lost 6 bases, J lost 6 bases, and 12 bases lay in between. This CDR3 region has 12 residues. The CDR3: CASRNRTLEQYF. CDR3 nucleotide sequence: TGTGCCAGCAGAAATCGGACCCTCGAGCAGTACTTC.

The chain recombines TRBV7-2 with TRBJ2-6; no clear D. Looked up from germline, CDR1 is SGHTA and CDR2 is FQGNSA. This CDR3 comprises 14 residues. The V end was cut by 1 base, the J end by 4 bases, with 5 bases between. The CDR3 sequence is CASSLDPGANVLTF. The CDR3, as DNA: TGTGCCAGCAGCTTAGATCCCGGGGCCAACGTCCTGACTTTC.

This clonotype has ten or more counts. The chain carries TRBV28 and TRBJ2-7; D unclear. The CDR3 totals 11 residues. Germline CDR1 and CDR2: MDHEN and SYDVKM. The germline V and J ends were trimmed by 5 bases and 0 bases, with 2 bases remaining between them. The CDR3 nucleotides are TGTGCCAGCAGTAACTCCTACGAGCAGTACTTC. Translating gives CASSNSYEQYF. The variable domain in full, with the rest retrieved from reference TRBV28 and TRBJ2-7, is DVKVTQSSRYLVKRTGEKVFLECVQDMDHENMFWYRQDPGLGLRLIYFSYDVKMKEKGDIPEGYSVSREKKERFSLILESASTNQTSMYLCASSNSYEQYFGPGTRLTVT.

This clonotype was seen at least ten times. The chain has TRBV3-1 and TRBJ2-1, with unresolved D. The length of the CDR3 is 15 residues. The V and J ends lost 5 bases and 7 bases respectively, with 18 bases between them. Germline V gene sequence: CDR1 LGHDT, CDR2 YNNKEL (reference sequence). This CDR3 is CASSSSGLSVNEQFF. DNA of the CDR3: TGTGCCAGCAGCTCGTCCGGTCTATCCGTGAATGAGCAGTTCTTC.

V is TRBV20-1 and J is TRBJ2-1; a possible D gene is TRBD2 (6 bases). Germline V gene data show CDR1 as DFQATT and CDR2 as SNEGSKA (reference sequence). V was trimmed by 0 bases and J by 0 bases, leaving 9 bases between them. The CDR3 runs 15 residues. CDR3 DNA sequence: TGCAGTGCTAGAGATCTCGGGAGCTCCTACAATGAGCAGTTCTTC. The encoded protein is CSARDLGSSYNEQFF.

This clonotype was counted a few times. The chain couples TRBV12-3 or TRBV12-4 to TRBJ1-5, with a tentative D call TRBD1 (5 bases). This CDR3 is built from 13 residues. Between the trimmed V and J ends, which lost 3 bases and 6 bases, there was a span of 9 bases. CDR3 sequence reads: CASSLDGTQPQHF. Written as DNA, the CDR3 is TGTGCCAGCAGTTTGGACGGGACTCAGCCCCAGCATTTT.

This clonotype came up a few times. The rearrangement links TRBV9 to TRBJ1-2, with no clear D. CDR1 is SGDLS, CDR2 YYNGEE, per germline. CDR3 length equals 12 residues. Trimming pared 5 bases from V and 4 bases from J, leaving 9 bases between. The CDR3 protein is CASRADSYGYTF. Here the CDR3 DNA reads TGTGCCAGCAGAGCAGATTCCTATGGCTACACCTTC. Full variable domain (rest looked up from reference TRBV9 and TRBJ1-2): DSGVTQTPKHLITATGQRVTLRCSPRSGDLSVYWYQQSLDQGLQFLIQYYNGEERAKGNILERFSAQQFPDLHSELNLSSLELGDSALYFCASRADSYGYTFGSGTRLTVV.

CDR3 coding DNA: TGTGCCAGCAGTTTTGAGGGTGCGGGGATCGGGCAGTTCTTC. Its translation is CASSFEGAGIGQFF. The chain employs TRBV12-3 or TRBV12-4 and TRBJ2-1, with TRBD2 as a possible D gene (6 bases). CDR3 length: 14 residues. The V gene lost 3 bases and the J gene lost 12 bases, with 18 bases spanning the gap.